Listed below are T cell receptor beta chains from one sample, sequenced in a study of shared clonotypes between healthy human individuals. Some clones are missing from TCRdb's copy, which holds only in-frame ones; the method was immunoSEQ multiplex PCR. The sample holds 850,000 to 1,200,000 clones, about three quarters seen once. Material: memory CD4+ T cells sorted from blood. The receptors here all came from a man aged 18-30 years in good health. Both conserved end residues are part of each CDR3. Each record gives: J gene, V gene, clone size, D gene, CDR3 protein, CDR3 DNA. A D gene is named only where the DNA matches it firmly. Clone size is not always given. Where it is, it says once, few, many or a class for expanded clones.

>TRBJ2-2|TRBV10-3|.|.
CAISTVTGELFF
TGTGCCATCAGTACCGTCACCGGGGAGCTGTTTTTT
>TRBJ2-7|TRBV30|.|TRBD1
CAWSNLKGQGVYEQYF
TGTGCCTGGAGTAATCTAAAGGGACAGGGGGTTTACGAGCAGTACTTC
>TRBJ1-3|TRBV5-6|.|.
CASSFNLASRNTIYF
TGTGCCAGCAGCTTTAATTTGGCGTCCCGAAACACCATATATTTT
>TRBJ2-5|TRBV7-2|once|.
CASSLRTPEETQYF
TGTGCCAGCAGCCTTAGGACTCCTGAAGAGACCCAGTACTTC
>TRBJ2-1|TRBV11-2|.|TRBD2
CASSLDERGSSYNEQFF
TGTGCCAGCAGCTTAGATGAGCGGGGAAGCTCCTACAATGAGCAGTTCTTC
>TRBJ1-4|TRBV10-3|.|TRBD1
CAISEAHRGQLFF
TGTGCCATCAGTGAGGCCCACAGGGGGCAACTGTTTTTT
>TRBJ2-5|TRBV7-2|.|TRBD2
CASSSPGLAGGRTQYF
TGTGCCAGCAGCTCACCGGGACTAGCGGGGGGTAGGACCCAGTACTTC
>TRBJ2-1|TRBV7-2|.|.
CASSPQESSYNEQFF
TGTGCCAGCAGCCCCCAGGAAAGCTCCTACAATGAGCAGTTCTTC
>TRBJ2-1|TRBV7-9|.|TRBD2
CASSPPWGSGSINEQFF
TGTGCCAGCAGCCCCCCCTGGGGTAGCGGGAGCATCAATGAGCAGTTCTTC
>TRBJ1-3|TRBV7-2|few|TRBD1
CASSLDRGPGNTIYF
TGTGCCAGCAGCCTGGACAGGGGGCCTGGAAACACCATATATTTT
>TRBJ2-3|TRBV4-2|.|TRBD1
CASSQTQGGTDTQYF
TGTGCCAGCAGCCAAACGCAGGGGGGCACAGATACGCAGTATTTT
>TRBJ1-6|TRBV11-2|.|.
CASSRGGGSSYNSPLHF
TGTGCCAGCAGCCGAGGCGGCGGGAGCTCCTATAATTCACCCCTCCACTTT
>TRBJ2-5|TRBV4-2|.|.
CASSQGGGQETQYF
TGTGCCAGCAGCCAAGGAGGAGGCCAAGAGACCCAGTACTTC
>TRBJ2-3|TRBV7-2|.|TRBD2
CASSAGTSRPSTDTQYF
TGTGCCAGCAGCGCCGGGACTAGCCGGCCGAGCACAGATACGCAGTATTTT
>TRBJ2-5|TRBV9|.|.
CASSPQAAPPVGTQYF
TGTGCCAGCAGCCCCCAGGCGGCCCCCCCGGTTGGGACCCAGTACTTC
>TRBJ1-3|TRBV11-2|.|.
CASSRDTASGNTIYF
TGTGCCAGCAGCAGGGACACGGCCTCTGGAAACACCATATATTTT
>TRBJ2-5|TRBV6-1|.|.
CASGIGSQETQYF
TGTGCCAGCGGGATAGGGAGCCAAGAGACCCAGTACTTC
>TRBJ2-5|TRBV12-5|.|TRBD1
CASGLVLPPSRGQETQYF
TGTGCTAGTGGTTTGGTACTTCCCCCGTCCAGGGGGCAGGAGACCCAGTACTTC
>TRBJ1-5|TRBV19|.|TRBD1
CASRETGENQPQHF
TGTGCCAGCCGCGAAACAGGGGAAAATCAGCCCCAGCATTTT
>TRBJ1-6|TRBV19|once|.
CASRRSRELDSPLHF
TGTGCCAGTAGAAGAAGCAGGGAATTGGATTCACCCCTCCACTTT
>TRBJ2-2|TRBV6-1|few|TRBD1
CASSDWGQLEELFF
TGTGCCAGCAGTGATTGGGGACAGTTAGAGGAGCTGTTTTTT
>TRBJ2-2|TRBV9|.|TRBD2
CASSVSSGRLAGELFF
TGTGCCAGCAGCGTATCAAGCGGGAGGTTGGCCGGGGAGCTGTTTTTT